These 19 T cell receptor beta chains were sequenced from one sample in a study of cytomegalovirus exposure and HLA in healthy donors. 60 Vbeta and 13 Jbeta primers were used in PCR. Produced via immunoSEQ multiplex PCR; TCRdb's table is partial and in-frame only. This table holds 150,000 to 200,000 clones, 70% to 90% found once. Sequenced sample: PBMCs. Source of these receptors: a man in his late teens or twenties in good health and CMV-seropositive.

The CDR3 DNA reads TGTGCCAGCAGGCGTTGGGGGGGTGCTCCAGTCGACGAGCAGTACTTC. Amino acid sequence: CASRRWGGAPVDEQYF. The chain couples TRBV12-1 to TRBJ2-7; the D call in the table, TRBD2, was not verified against the DNA. TRBV12-1 is tagged as a pseudogene. The CDR3 contains 16 residues.

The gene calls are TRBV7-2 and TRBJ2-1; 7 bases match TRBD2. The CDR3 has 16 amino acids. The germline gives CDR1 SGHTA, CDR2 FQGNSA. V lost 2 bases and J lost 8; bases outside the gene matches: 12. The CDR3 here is CASSLPGGGYSHEQFF. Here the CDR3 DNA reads TGTGCCAGCAGCTTACCGGGGGGAGGGTATAGTCATGAGCAGTTCTTC.

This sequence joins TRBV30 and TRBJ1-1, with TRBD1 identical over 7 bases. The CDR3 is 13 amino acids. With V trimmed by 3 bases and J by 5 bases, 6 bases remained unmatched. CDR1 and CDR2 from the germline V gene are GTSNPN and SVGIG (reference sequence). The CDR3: CAWSPGGETEAFF. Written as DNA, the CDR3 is TGTGCCTGGAGCCCAGGGGGAGAGACTGAAGCTTTCTTT.

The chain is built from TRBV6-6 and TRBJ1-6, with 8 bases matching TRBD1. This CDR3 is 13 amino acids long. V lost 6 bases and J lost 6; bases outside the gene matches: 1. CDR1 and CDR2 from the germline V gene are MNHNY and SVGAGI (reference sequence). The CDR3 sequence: CASSGQGNSPLHF. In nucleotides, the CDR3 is TGTGCCAGCAGCGGACAGGGTAATTCACCCCTCCACTTT.

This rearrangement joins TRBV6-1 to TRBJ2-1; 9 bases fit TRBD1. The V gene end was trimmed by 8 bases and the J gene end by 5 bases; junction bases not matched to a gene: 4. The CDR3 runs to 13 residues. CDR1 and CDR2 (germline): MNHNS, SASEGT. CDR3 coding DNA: TGTGCCAGCGGCAGACAGGGGGACAATGAGCAGTTCTTC. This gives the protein CASGRQGDNEQFF.

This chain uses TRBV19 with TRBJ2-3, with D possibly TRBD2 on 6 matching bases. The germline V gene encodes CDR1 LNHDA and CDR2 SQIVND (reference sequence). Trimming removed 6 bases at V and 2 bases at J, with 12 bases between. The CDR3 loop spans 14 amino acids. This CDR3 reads CASRRRGNTDTQYF. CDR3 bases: TGTGCCAGTAGAAGGAGGGGTAACACAGATACGCAGTATTTT. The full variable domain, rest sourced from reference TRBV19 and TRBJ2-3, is DGGITQSPKYLFRKEGQNVTLSCEQNLNHDAMYWYRQDPGQGLRLIYYSQIVNDFQKGDIAEGYSVSREKKESFPLTVTSAQKNPTAFYLCASRRRGNTDTQYFGPGTRLTVL.

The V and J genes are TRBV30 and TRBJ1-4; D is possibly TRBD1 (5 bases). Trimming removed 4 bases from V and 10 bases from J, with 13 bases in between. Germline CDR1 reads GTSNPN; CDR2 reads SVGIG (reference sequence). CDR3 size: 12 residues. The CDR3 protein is CAWNGGVGKLFF. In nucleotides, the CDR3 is TGTGCCTGGAATGGAGGGGTGGGAAAACTGTTTTTT.

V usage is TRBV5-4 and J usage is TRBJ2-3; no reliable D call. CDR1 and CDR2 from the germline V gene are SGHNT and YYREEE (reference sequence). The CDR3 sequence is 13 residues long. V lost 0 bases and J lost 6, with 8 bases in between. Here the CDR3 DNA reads TGTGCCAGCAGCTTGGATCGAGCGGATACGCAGTATTTT. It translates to CASSLDRADTQYF.

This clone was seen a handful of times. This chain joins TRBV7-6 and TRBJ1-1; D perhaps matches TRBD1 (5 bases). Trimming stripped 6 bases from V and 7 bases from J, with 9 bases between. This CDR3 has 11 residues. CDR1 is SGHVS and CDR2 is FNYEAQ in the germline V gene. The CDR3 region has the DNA TGTGCCAGCAGTTCGGGACTTGAAGCTTTCTTT. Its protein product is CASSSGLEAFF.

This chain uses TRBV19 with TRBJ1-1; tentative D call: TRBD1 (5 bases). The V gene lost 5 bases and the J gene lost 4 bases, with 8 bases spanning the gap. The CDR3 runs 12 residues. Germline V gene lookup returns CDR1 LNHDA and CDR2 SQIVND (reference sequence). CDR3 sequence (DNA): TGTGCCAGTAGTTCGGGGGTCACTGAAGCTTTCTTT. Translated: CASSSGVTEAFF. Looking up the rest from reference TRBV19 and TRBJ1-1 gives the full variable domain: DGGITQSPKYLFRKEGQNVTLSCEQNLNHDAMYWYRQDPGQGLRLIYYSQIVNDFQKGDIAEGYSVSREKKESFPLTVTSAQKNPTAFYLCASSSGVTEAFFGQGTRLTVV.

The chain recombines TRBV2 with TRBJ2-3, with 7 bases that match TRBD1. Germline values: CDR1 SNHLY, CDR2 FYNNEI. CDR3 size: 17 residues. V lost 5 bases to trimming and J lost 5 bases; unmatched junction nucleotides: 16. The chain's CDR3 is CASSLDHQGETGDTQYF. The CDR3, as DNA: TGTGCCAGCAGTCTGGATCATCAGGGGGAGACGGGAGATACGCAGTATTTT.

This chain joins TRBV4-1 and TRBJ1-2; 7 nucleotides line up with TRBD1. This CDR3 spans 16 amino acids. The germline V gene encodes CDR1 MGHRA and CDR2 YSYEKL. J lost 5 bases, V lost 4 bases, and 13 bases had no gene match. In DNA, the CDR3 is TGCGCCAGCAGCCCACCCCCGGGACAGTTTTCTTATGGCTACACCTTC. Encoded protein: CASSPPPGQFSYGYTF.

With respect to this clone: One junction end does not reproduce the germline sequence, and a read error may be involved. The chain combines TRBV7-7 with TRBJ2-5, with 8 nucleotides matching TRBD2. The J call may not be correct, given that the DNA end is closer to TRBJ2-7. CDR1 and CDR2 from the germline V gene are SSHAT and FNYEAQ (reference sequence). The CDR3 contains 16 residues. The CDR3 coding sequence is TGTGCTAGCAACCCCCCAGTCCAGCGGGGGCCGTACGAGCAGTACTTC. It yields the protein CASNPPVQRGPYEQYF.

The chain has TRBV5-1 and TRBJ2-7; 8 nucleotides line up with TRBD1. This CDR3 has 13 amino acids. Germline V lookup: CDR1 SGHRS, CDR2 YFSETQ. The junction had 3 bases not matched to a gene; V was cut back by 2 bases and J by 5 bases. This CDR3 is CASSFSGGHEQYF. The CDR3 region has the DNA TGCGCCAGCAGCTTTTCAGGGGGCCACGAGCAGTACTTC.

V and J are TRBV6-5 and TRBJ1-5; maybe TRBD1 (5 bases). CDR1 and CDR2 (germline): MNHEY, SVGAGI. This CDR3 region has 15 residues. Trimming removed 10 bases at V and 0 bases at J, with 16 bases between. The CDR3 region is CATRQTDFSNQPQHF. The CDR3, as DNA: TGTGCCACCCGGCAGACAGACTTTAGCAATCAGCCCCAGCATTTT.

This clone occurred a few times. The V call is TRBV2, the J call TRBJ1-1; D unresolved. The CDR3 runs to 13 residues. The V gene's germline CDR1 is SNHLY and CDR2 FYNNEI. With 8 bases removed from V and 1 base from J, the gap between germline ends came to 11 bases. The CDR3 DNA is TGTGCCAGCCCCCTTGAGGCGAACACTGAAGCTTTCTTT. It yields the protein CASPLEANTEAFF.

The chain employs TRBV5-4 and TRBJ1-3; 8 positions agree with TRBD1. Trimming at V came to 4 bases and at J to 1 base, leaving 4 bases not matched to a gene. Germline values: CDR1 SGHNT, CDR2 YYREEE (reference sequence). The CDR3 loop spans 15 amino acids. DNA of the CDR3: TGTGCCAGCAGCCGTGACAGGGGTTCTGGAAACACCATATATTTT. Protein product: CASSRDRGSGNTIYF.

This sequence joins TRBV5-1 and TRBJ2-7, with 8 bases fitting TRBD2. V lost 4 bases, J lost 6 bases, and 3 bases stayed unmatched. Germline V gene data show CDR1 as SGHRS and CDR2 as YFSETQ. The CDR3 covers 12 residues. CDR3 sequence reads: CASSPGGGEQYF. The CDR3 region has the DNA TGCGCCAGCAGCCCGGGGGGGGGCGAGCAGTACTTC.

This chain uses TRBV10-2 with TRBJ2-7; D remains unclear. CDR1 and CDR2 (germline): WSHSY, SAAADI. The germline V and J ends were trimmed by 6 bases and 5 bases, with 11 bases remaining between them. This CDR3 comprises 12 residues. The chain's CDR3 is CASRVYGHEQYF. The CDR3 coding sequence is TGCGCCAGCAGGGTTTATGGCCACGAGCAGTACTTC.